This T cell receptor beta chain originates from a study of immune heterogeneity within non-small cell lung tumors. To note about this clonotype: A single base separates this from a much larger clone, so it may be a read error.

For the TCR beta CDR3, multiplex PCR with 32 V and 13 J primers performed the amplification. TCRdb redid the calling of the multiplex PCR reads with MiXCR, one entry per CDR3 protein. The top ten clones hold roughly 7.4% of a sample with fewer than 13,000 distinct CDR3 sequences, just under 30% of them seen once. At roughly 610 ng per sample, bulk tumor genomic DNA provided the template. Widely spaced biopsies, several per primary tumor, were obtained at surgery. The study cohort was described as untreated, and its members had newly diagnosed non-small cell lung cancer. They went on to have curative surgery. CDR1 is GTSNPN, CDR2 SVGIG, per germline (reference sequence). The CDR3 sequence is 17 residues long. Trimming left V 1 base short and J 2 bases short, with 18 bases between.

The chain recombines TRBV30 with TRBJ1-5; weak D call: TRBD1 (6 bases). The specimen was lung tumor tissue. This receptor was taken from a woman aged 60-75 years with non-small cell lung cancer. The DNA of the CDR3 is TGTGCCTGGAGTGCCCCCTGCGGGGGCGCCGGCAATCAGCCCCAGCATTTT. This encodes CAWSAPCGGAGNQPQHF.